The rows below give T cell receptor beta chains drawn from one sample of a study of cytomegalovirus exposure and HLA in healthy donors. Method: immunoSEQ multiplex PCR; TCRdb's copy keeps in-frame clones and lacks some. The repertoire consists of under 250,000 clones, with about 88% occurring once and the leading ten covering 0.24%. Sequenced sample: PBMCs. These receptors came from a girl aged 2 to 10 in good health and CMV-seronegative. CDR3s include the opening cysteine and the closing phenylalanine or tryptophan. Each record gives: clone size, V gene, D gene, J gene, CDR3 DNA, CDR3 protein. A D gene is named only where the DNA matches it firmly. Size tells how often a clone was seen (once, few, many) or the class of an expanded clone, and some rows leave it out.

clone size: -; V gene: TRBV7-9; D gene: TRBD2; J gene: TRBJ2-3; CDR3 DNA: TGTGCCAGCAGCTTATTAGCTAGCGGATTTGACCCTCTCGTCGATACGCAGTATTTT; CDR3 protein: CASSLLASGFDPLVDTQYF
clone size: -; V gene: TRBV25-1; D gene: TRBD1; J gene: TRBJ1-2; CDR3 DNA: TGTGCCAGCACGTCCCAGGGGGCAGGGGGCTACACCTTC; CDR3 protein: CASTSQGAGGYTF
clone size: few; V gene: TRBV5-1; D gene: -; J gene: TRBJ2-2; CDR3 DNA: TGCGCCAGCAAGCTGGAGACAGCCGGCGGGGAGCTGTTTTTT; CDR3 protein: CASKLETAGGELFF
clone size: -; V gene: TRBV27; D gene: TRBD2; J gene: TRBJ2-7; CDR3 DNA: TGTGCCAGCAGTTTACGCGGGGGGGAGCAGTACTTC; CDR3 protein: CASSLRGGEQYF
clone size: -; V gene: TRBV7-9; D gene: TRBD2; J gene: TRBJ2-3; CDR3 DNA: TGTGCCAGCAGACCCACCCACCTCGGGGGGGCCCCAGATACGCAGTATTTT; CDR3 protein: CASRPTHLGGAPDTQYF
clone size: -; V gene: TRBV5-4; D gene: -; J gene: TRBJ2-2; CDR3 DNA: TGTGCCAGCAGCTTGGCCAGTCTAGATACCGGGGAGCTGTTTTTT; CDR3 protein: CASSLASLDTGELFF
clone size: -; V gene: TRBV6-1; D gene: TRBD1; J gene: TRBJ1-3; CDR3 DNA: TGTGCCAGCCGCATACAGGGGAGCTCTGGAAACACCATATATTTT; CDR3 protein: CASRIQGSSGNTIYF
clone size: -; V gene: TRBV20-1; D gene: -; J gene: TRBJ1-2; CDR3 DNA: TGCAGTGCCCCGGTTGGGAGGTACACCTTC; CDR3 protein: CSAPVGRYTF
clone size: few; V gene: TRBV5-5; D gene: -; J gene: TRBJ1-5; CDR3 DNA: TGTGCCAGCAGCTTGGGACAGCCCGTTAGCAATCAGCCCCAGCATTTT; CDR3 protein: CASSLGQPVSNQPQHF
clone size: -; V gene: TRBV5-1; D gene: -; J gene: TRBJ1-5; CDR3 DNA: TGCGCCAGCAGCTTGGGGACAAATCAGCCCCAGCATTTT; CDR3 protein: CASSLGTNQPQHF
clone size: -; V gene: TRBV4-1; D gene: -; J gene: TRBJ2-1; CDR3 DNA: TGCGCCAGCAGCCACGGGGATGATGAGCAGTTCTTC; CDR3 protein: CASSHGDDEQFF
clone size: -; V gene: TRBV21-1; D gene: -; J gene: TRBJ2-1; CDR3 DNA: TGTGCCAGCAGCACTACAGCGGGAGTCAGGTATGCGATTCAGTTCTTC; CDR3 protein: CASSTTAGVRYAIQFF
clone size: -; V gene: TRBV9; D gene: TRBD2; J gene: TRBJ2-3; CDR3 DNA: TGTGCCAGCAGCGTAGATGGCGGGAGGGGAGCAGATACGCAGTATTTT; CDR3 protein: CASSVDGGRGADTQYF
clone size: -; V gene: TRBV9; D gene: -; J gene: TRBJ1-6; CDR3 DNA: TGTGCCAGCAGCGGCGCCCACGGGGATTCACCCCTCCACTTT; CDR3 protein: CASSGAHGDSPLHF
clone size: few; V gene: TRBV15; D gene: -; J gene: TRBJ1-3; CDR3 DNA: TGTGCCACCAGCAGGGGAGACTCTGGAAACACCATATATTTT; CDR3 protein: CATSRGDSGNTIYF
clone size: few; V gene: TRBV6-5; D gene: -; J gene: TRBJ2-7; CDR3 DNA: TGTGCCAGCACGGGGGGCAACGAGCAGTACTTC; CDR3 protein: CASTGGNEQYF
clone size: -; V gene: TRBV7-2; D gene: -; J gene: TRBJ2-3; CDR3 DNA: TGTGCCAGCAGCGGCTCGGGAGTGTCCACAGATACGCAGTATTTT; CDR3 protein: CASSGSGVSTDTQYF
clone size: -; V gene: TRBV7-9; D gene: -; J gene: TRBJ2-7; CDR3 DNA: TGTGCCAGCAGCTCTCTTTTGAGCGAGCAGTACTTC; CDR3 protein: CASSSLLSEQYF
clone size: -; V gene: TRBV6-1; D gene: -; J gene: TRBJ2-6; CDR3 DNA: TGTGCCAGCAGTGAACGGTCGCCCGTGTCGGGGGCCAACGTCCTGACTTTC; CDR3 protein: CASSERSPVSGANVLTF
clone size: -; V gene: TRBV10-1; D gene: TRBD1; J gene: TRBJ2-2; CDR3 DNA: TGCGCCAGCAGGACCAAGGGACAGCTCACGAACACCGGGGAGCTGTTTTTT; CDR3 protein: CASRTKGQLTNTGELFF
clone size: -; V gene: TRBV6-5; D gene: -; J gene: TRBJ1-1; CDR3 DNA: TGTGCCAGCAGTTACGGGCAGGGGGCTTTCTTT; CDR3 protein: CASSYGQGAFF
clone size: -; V gene: TRBV10-2; D gene: -; J gene: TRBJ2-7; CDR3 DNA: TGCGCCAGCACCTCAGCCGCGGAGGCGTACGAGCAGTACTTC; CDR3 protein: CASTSAAEAYEQYF
clone size: few; V gene: TRBV4-2; D gene: TRBD2; J gene: TRBJ2-5; CDR3 DNA: TGTGCCAGCAGCCAAGAGGGGACTAGCTTCCAAGAGACCCAGTACTTC; CDR3 protein: CASSQEGTSFQETQYF
clone size: -; V gene: TRBV6-5; D gene: TRBD1; J gene: TRBJ2-7; CDR3 DNA: TGTGCCAGCAGAGAACACAGGGGACGTTACGAGCAGTACTTC; CDR3 protein: CASREHRGRYEQYF
clone size: -; V gene: TRBV30; D gene: TRBD2; J gene: TRBJ2-5; CDR3 DNA: TGTGCCTGGGGGCGGCGGGAGGAGACCCAGTACTTC; CDR3 protein: CAWGRREETQYF
clone size: -; V gene: TRBV20-1; D gene: -; J gene: TRBJ1-6; CDR3 DNA: TGCAGTGCTAGAGATACGGCACCCCTCCACTTT; CDR3 protein: CSARDTAPLHF
clone size: -; V gene: TRBV10-2; D gene: TRBD2; J gene: TRBJ2-7; CDR3 DNA: TGCGCCAGCAGCCTACGGGAGGCGCCCTACGAGCAGTACTTC; CDR3 protein: CASSLREAPYEQYF